The 4 T cell receptor beta chains reported below all come from one sample, sequenced in a study of shared clonotypes between healthy human individuals. Here immunoSEQ multiplex PCR was the method, and the copy in TCRdb shows in-frame clones only, minus some. Altogether some 510,000 clones are present, 79% being singletons, with the ten largest covering 10% to 15%. Source material: PBMCs. These receptors were collected from a woman aged 40 to 50 in good health. Some clones in this sample may be carry-over from other donors' samples.

V is TRBV6-1 and J is TRBJ2-3; 9 nucleotides line up with TRBD2. With 7 bases clipped from V and 6 bases from J, the junction kept 8 bases outside the gene matches. Germline assignment: CDR1 MNHNS and CDR2 SASEGT. There are 14 residues in the CDR3. The CDR3 coding sequence is TGTGCCAGCAAGGTAGCGGGAGCAACTGATACGCAGTATTTT. Its protein is CASKVAGATDTQYF.

This CDR3 is CASSSGTAYGYTF. CDR3 DNA: TGTGCCAGCAGCAGCGGGACAGCCTATGGCTACACCTTC. This chain connects TRBV5-6 to TRBJ1-2, with TRBD1 matching over 7 bases. The CDR3 runs 13 residues. J was trimmed by 4 bases and V by 4 bases; bases with no gene match: 4. Germline assignment: CDR1 SGHDT and CDR2 YYEEEE.

This rearrangement joins TRBV11-2 to TRBJ2-7; 13 bases align to TRBD2. Per the germline V gene, CDR1 is SGHAT and CDR2 is FQNNGV. This CDR3 is 17 amino acids long. V shed 5 bases and J 5 bases; nucleotides not matched to a gene: 12. The CDR3 nucleotides read TGTGCCAGCAGCCTTGGACTAGCGGGAGCCCCTCGCCACGAGCAGTACTTC. It yields the protein CASSLGLAGAPRHEQYF.

The CDR3 nucleotides are TGTGCCAGCAGCGGACTAGGGGGTAGTACAGATACGCAGTATTTT. Amino acid sequence: CASSGLGGSTDTQYF. This chain uses TRBV5-4 with TRBJ2-3; D possibly corresponds to TRBD2 (7 bases). This CDR3 is 15 amino acids long. CDR1 and CDR2 (germline): SGHNT, YYREEE (reference sequence). The V end was cut by 4 bases, the J end by 3 bases, with 15 bases between.